Ten or more counts support the clone carrying this TCR beta chain. Its antigen is unknown. This specimen comes from a study of identical twins. Findings and limits, study-wide: Compared with models, monozygotic twins showed more out-of-frame TCR alpha sharing. High-abundance cord blood beta clonotypes had fewer insertions; memory repertoires showed none.

In TCRdb, the 5' RACE reads were re-called with MiXCR into one record per CDR3 protein. Of 400,000 or so distinct CDR3 sequences listed, 8.5% to 10% were seen once; the top ten hold around 8.6%. This TCR came from a woman aged 45-65 years in good health. The sample consisted of naive T cells sorted from blood.

CDR3 bases: TGTGCCAGCAGTTCGGAAATTACCAGCTCCTACAATGAGCAGTTCTTC. This gives the protein CASSSEITSSYNEQFF. J is TRBJ2-1 and V is TRBV12-3 or TRBV12-4; D not certain. V was cut by 4 bases and J by 0 bases, with 13 bases left in between. This CDR3 has 16 amino acids.